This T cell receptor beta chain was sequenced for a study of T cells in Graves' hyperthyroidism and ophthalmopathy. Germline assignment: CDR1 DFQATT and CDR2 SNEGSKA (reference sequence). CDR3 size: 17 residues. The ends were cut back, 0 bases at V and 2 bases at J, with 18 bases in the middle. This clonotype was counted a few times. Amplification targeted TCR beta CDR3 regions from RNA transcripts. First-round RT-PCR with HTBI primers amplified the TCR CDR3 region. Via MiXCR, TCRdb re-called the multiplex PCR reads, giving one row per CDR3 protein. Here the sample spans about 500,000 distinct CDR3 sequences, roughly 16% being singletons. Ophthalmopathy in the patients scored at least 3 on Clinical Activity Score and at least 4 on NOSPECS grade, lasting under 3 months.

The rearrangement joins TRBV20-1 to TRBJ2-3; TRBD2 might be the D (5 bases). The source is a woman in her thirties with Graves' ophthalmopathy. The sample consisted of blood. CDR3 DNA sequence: TGCAGTGCTAGAGATCTGACGGGATGGAAGTCCACAGATACGCAGTATTTT. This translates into CSARDLTGWKSTDTQYF.